The next 18 T cell receptor beta chains were all read from a single sample in a study of cytomegalovirus exposure and HLA in healthy donors. Primers: 60 Vbeta forward and 13 Jbeta reverse. Clones were sequenced by immunoSEQ multiplex PCR, and TCRdb holds only the in-frame ones, with some missing. Of around 70,000 clones listed, less than 65% are singletons. The sample was PBMCs. These receptors all stem from a man aged 25-40 years in good health and CMV-seronegative.

This clone was detected a few times. CDR3 sequence reads: CATSPPSQETQYF. The CDR3, as DNA: TGTGCCACCAGCCCCCCGTCCCAAGAGACCCAGTACTTC. The chain joins TRBV15 to TRBJ2-5; D remains ambiguous. CDR3 length: 13 amino acids. Germline assignment: CDR1 LNHNV and CDR2 YYDKDF (reference sequence). The ends were cut back, 5 bases at V and 1 base at J, with 8 bases in the middle. Variable domain in full (rest from reference TRBV15 and TRBJ2-5): DAMVIQNPRYQVTQFGKPVTLSCSQTLNHNVMYWYQQKSSQAPKLLFHYYDKDFNNEADTPDNFQSRRPNTSFCFLDIRSPGLGDTAMYLCATSPPSQETQYFGPGTRLLVL.

V and J are TRBV10-3 and TRBJ2-5; TRBD2 agrees at 9 bases. V gave up 4 bases and J gave up 1 base; unmatched junction bases: 7. The CDR3 is 16 residues long. Per the germline V gene, CDR1 is ENHRY and CDR2 is SYGVKD. In nucleotides, the CDR3 is TGTGCCATCAGTGTTGGTGGGACTAGCAGCCAAGAGACCCAGTACTTC. This codes for CAISVGGTSSQETQYF.

J is TRBJ1-1 and V is TRBV27; 9 nucleotides agree with TRBD1. This CDR3 comprises 14 residues. The V and J ends lost 5 bases and 5 bases, in that order; junction bases with no gene match: 6. Per germline, CDR1 MNHEY and CDR2 SMNVEV (reference sequence). The CDR3: CASSLGQGNTEAFF. DNA of the CDR3: TGTGCCAGCAGTCTGGGACAGGGAAATACTGAAGCTTTCTTT.

In DNA form, the CDR3 reads TGTGCCAGCAGCCCGACAGGAACAAATCAGCCCCAGCATTTT. It specifies CASSPTGTNQPQHF. The chain is built from TRBV6-4 and TRBJ1-5; D perhaps matches TRBD1 (6 bases). The germline V gene encodes CDR1 MRHNA and CDR2 SNTAGT. The V and J ends lost 6 bases and 4 bases respectively, with 13 bases between them. This CDR3 region has 14 residues.

This clone appeared a few times. This CDR3 reads CASYGGGAWELFF. In DNA form, the CDR3 reads TGTGCCAGTTACGGCGGGGGGGCCTGGGAGCTGTTTTTT. This chain connects TRBV19 to TRBJ2-2; 9 positions agree with TRBD2. Germline values: CDR1 LNHDA, CDR2 SQIVND (reference sequence). V trimming: 8 bases; J trimming: 9 bases; junction bases outside the gene matches: 7. The CDR3 length is 13 residues.

The V gene is TRBV30, the J gene TRBJ1-5; D possibly corresponds to TRBD1 (6 bases). The ends were cut back, 0 bases at V and 6 bases at J, with 12 bases in the middle. The CDR3 runs 14 residues. Looked up from germline, CDR1 is GTSNPN and CDR2 is SVGIG (reference sequence). CDR3 protein: CAWSVRGGGQPQHF. In DNA form, the CDR3 reads TGTGCCTGGAGTGTACGCGGGGGCGGTCAGCCCCAGCATTTT.

Regarding this clone: Sequence at one end of the junction differs from germline and may be a read error. Other DNA sequences in the sample encode the same CDR3. The genes are TRBV30 and TRBJ1-6; D uncertain. The germline gives CDR1 GTSNPN, CDR2 SVGIG (reference sequence). The CDR3 sequence is 14 residues long. The CDR3 DNA reads as TGTGCCTGGACTGAGACTCGCTATAATTCACCCCTCCACTTC. Translating gives CAWTETRYNSPLHF.

This chain uses TRBV29-1 with TRBJ2-1; the D is unclear. The germline V and J ends were trimmed by 3 bases and 4 bases, with 4 bases remaining between them. The CDR3 has 11 residues. Germline CDR1 SQVTM, CDR2 ANQGSEA. This chain's CDR3 is CSVDRYNEQFF. The CDR3 DNA reads as TGCAGCGTTGACCGTTACAATGAGCAGTTCTTC.

This chain uses TRBV10-2 with TRBJ1-6, with TRBD1 matching over 9 bases. Unmatched junction bases numbered 4, after V lost 0 bases and J lost 7 bases. Germline V lookup: CDR1 WSHSY, CDR2 SAAADI. The CDR3 totals 16 residues. The CDR3 DNA reads TGCGCCAGCAGTGAGTCCGGGACAGGGACAAATTCACCCCTCCACTTT. This codes for CASSESGTGTNSPLHF.

This chain uses TRBV9 with TRBJ2-5, with TRBD2 identical over 8 bases. V gave up 4 bases and J gave up 2 bases; unmatched junction bases: 7. CDR1 SGDLS and CDR2 YYNGEE come from the germline V gene. The CDR3 consists of 15 residues. The CDR3 spells CASSTNGREQETQYF. Here the CDR3 DNA reads TGTGCCAGCAGCACTAACGGGAGGGAGCAAGAGACCCAGTACTTC.

This clone was observed a single time. The V gene is TRBV29-1, the J gene TRBJ1-2, with 7 bases that match TRBD1. The V gene's germline CDR1 is SQVTM and CDR2 ANQGSEA. V was clipped by 7 bases and J by 3 bases; unmatched bases: 5. The CDR3 is 12 residues long. CDR3 DNA: TGCAGCGCCCTTACAGGGGACTATGGCTACACCTTC. Translation gives CSALTGDYGYTF.

The J gene is TRBJ1-1, the V gene TRBV27; D ambiguous. Between the trimmed V and J ends, which lost 3 bases and 8 bases, there was a span of 16 bases. The CDR3 consists of 14 residues. CDR1 MNHEY and CDR2 SMNVEV come from the germline V gene (reference sequence). The CDR3 nucleotides read TGTGCCAGCAGTTTCAAGTATTCCGCCAGGGAAGCTTTCTTT. It translates to CASSFKYSAREAFF.

The chain uses TRBV5-4 and TRBJ1-1; 7 bases are a match to TRBD1. CDR1 and CDR2 from the germline V gene are SGHNT and YYREEE (reference sequence). With 9 bases clipped from V and 4 bases from J, the junction kept 9 bases outside the gene matches. The CDR3 runs to 13 residues. The CDR3 loop is CATNRGSFTEAFF. The CDR3 coding sequence is TGTGCCACAAACAGGGGCAGTTTCACTGAAGCTTTCTTT.

This chain connects TRBV27 to TRBJ1-2, with D possibly being TRBD1 (6 bases). The V and J ends lost 6 bases and 2 bases respectively, with 13 bases between them. The V gene's germline CDR1 is MNHEY and CDR2 SMNVEV (reference sequence). This CDR3 contains 14 residues. CDR3 protein: CASSLQGPNYGYTF. Here the CDR3 DNA reads TGTGCCAGCAGCCTACAGGGCCCCAACTATGGCTACACCTTC.

J is TRBJ1-6 and V is TRBV7-9; 7 nucleotides line up with TRBD1. Germline CDR1 reads SEHNR; CDR2 reads FQNEAQ (reference sequence). This CDR3 has 14 amino acids. J was trimmed by 10 bases and V by 1 base; bases with no gene match: 4. CDR3: CASSLVAGGSPLHF. In DNA form, the CDR3 reads TGTGCCAGCAGCTTAGTGGCAGGGGGATCACCCCTCCACTTT.

The chain links TRBV13 to TRBJ2-2; 8 bases are shared with TRBD1. CDR3 length: 16 residues. Germline assignment: CDR1 PRHDT and CDR2 FYEKMQ (reference sequence). Losses at the gene ends were 5 bases for V and 0 bases for J; bases not matched to a gene: 5. CDR3 sequence (DNA): TGTGCCAGCAGCCTACCGGGACAGGCGAACACCGGGGAGCTGTTTTTT. It specifies CASSLPGQANTGELFF.

The chain has TRBV5-1 and TRBJ2-7, with 11 bases lining up with TRBD1. This CDR3 has 14 amino acids. The trim removed 4 bases at V and 8 bases at J, leaving 8 bases unmatched. In germline, CDR1 is SGHRS, CDR2 YFSETQ. CDR3 DNA sequence: TGCGCCAGCAGCCCGGGACAGGGGGACTATAAGCAGTACTTC. Translated, it gives CASSPGQGDYKQYF.

This clone occurred once. The chain uses TRBV9 and TRBJ2-7; 12 bases are a match to TRBD2. Germline V CDR1 and CDR2: SGDLS, YYNGEE. The CDR3 contains 16 residues. Germline trimming cut 4 bases from V and 7 bases from J; bases unmatched to any gene: 12. The CDR3 DNA follows: TGTGCCAGCAGCTCCCACCTAGCGGGGGGGTTTGGGGAGCAGTACTTC. This translates into CASSSHLAGGFGEQYF.